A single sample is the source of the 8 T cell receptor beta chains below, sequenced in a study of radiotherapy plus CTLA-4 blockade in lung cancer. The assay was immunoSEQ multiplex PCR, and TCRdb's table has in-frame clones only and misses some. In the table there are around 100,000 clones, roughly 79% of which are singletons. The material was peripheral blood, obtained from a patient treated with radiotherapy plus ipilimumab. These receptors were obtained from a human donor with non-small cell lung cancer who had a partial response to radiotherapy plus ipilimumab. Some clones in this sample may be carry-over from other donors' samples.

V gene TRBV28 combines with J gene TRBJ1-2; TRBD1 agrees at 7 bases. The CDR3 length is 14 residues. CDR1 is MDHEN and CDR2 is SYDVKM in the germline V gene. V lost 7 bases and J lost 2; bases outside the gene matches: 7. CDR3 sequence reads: CASTSGQANYGYTF. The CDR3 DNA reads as TGTGCCAGCACCTCCGGACAGGCAAACTATGGCTACACCTTC.

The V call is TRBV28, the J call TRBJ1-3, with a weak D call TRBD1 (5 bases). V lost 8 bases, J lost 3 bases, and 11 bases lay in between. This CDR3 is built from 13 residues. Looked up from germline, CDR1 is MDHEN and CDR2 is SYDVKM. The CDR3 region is CASPSGDGNTIYF. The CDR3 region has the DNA TGTGCCAGCCCCTCGGGGGATGGAAACACCATATATTTT.

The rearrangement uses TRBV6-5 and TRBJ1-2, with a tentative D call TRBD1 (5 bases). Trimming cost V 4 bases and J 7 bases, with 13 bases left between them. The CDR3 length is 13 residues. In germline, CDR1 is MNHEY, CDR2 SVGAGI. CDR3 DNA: TGTGCCAGCAGTTCGACAGTATCCGGTGGCTACACCTTC. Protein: CASSSTVSGGYTF.

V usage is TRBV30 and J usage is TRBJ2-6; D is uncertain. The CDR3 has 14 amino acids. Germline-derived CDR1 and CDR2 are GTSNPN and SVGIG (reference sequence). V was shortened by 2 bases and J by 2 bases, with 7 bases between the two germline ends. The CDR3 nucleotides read TGTGCCTGGAGTTCCCTAACTGGGGCCAACGTCCTGACTTTC. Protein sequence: CAWSSLTGANVLTF.

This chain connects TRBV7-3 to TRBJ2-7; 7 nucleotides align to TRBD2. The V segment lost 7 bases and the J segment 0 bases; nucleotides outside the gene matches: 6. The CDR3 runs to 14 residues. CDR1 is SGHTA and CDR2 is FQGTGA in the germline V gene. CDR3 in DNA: TGTGCCAGCACCCAAGCTAGCGGCTCCTACGAGCAGTACTTC. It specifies CASTQASGSYEQYF.

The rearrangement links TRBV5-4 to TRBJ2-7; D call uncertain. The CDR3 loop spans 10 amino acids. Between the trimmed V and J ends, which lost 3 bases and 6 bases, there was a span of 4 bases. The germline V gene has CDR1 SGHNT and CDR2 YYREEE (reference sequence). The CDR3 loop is CASSSGEQYF. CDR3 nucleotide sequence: TGTGCCAGCAGCTCGGGCGAGCAGTACTTC.

The chain's CDR3 is CASRIRGGENTEAFF. The CDR3 DNA reads as TGTGCCAGCAGGATAAGAGGGGGAGAGAACACTGAAGCTTTCTTT. The rearrangement joins TRBV27 to TRBJ1-1; weak D call: TRBD1 (6 bases). Trimming took 6 bases from V and 1 from J, leaving 15 bases between them. Germline values: CDR1 MNHEY, CDR2 SMNVEV (reference sequence). The CDR3 contains 15 residues.

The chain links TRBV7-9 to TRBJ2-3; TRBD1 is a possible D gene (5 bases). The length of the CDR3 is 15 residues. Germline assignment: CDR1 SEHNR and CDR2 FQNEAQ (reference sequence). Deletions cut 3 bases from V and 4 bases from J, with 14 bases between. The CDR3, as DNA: TGTGCCAGCAGCTTTGCAGGGCAGCTAGCAGATACGCAGTATTTT. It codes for CASSFAGQLADTQYF.